The next 9 T cell receptor beta chains were all read from a single sample in a study of graft-versus-host responses after intestinal transplantation. TCRdb's table, derived via immunoSEQ multiplex PCR, lists solely in-frame clones and lacks some. The profile shows about 120,000 clones, 90% to 95% of them singletons. For these receptors, no antigen is known. Here the sequenced sample was unstimulated CD4+ T cells sorted from spleen or lymph node cells, taken before intestinal transplant. Source of these receptors: a human donor who received an intestinal transplant.

The chain employs TRBV27 and TRBJ1-5; the D gene is possibly TRBD1 (6 bases). Deletions cut 0 bases from V and 7 bases from J, with 13 bases between. Germline loops: CDR1 MNHEY, CDR2 SMNVEV (reference sequence). The CDR3 extends over 15 amino acids. The CDR3 nucleotides read TGTGCCAGCAGTTTATCGTCGGGGGGCCGACAGCCCCAGCATTTT. Translated: CASSLSSGGRQPQHF.

The J gene is TRBJ2-1, the V gene TRBV9, with 7 bases identical to TRBD2. The junction had 14 bases not matched to a gene; V was cut back by 4 bases and J by 7 bases. Germline assignment: CDR1 SGDLS and CDR2 YYNGEE. This CDR3 has 16 residues. CDR3 in amino acids: CASSPYRDYIRNEQFF. CDR3 DNA: TGTGCCAGCAGCCCTTACCGGGACTATATTAGGAATGAGCAGTTCTTC. Looking up the rest from reference TRBV9 and TRBJ2-1 gives the full variable domain: DSGVTQTPKHLITATGQRVTLRCSPRSGDLSVYWYQQSLDQGLQFLIQYYNGEERAKGNILERFSAQQFPDLHSELNLSSLELGDSALYFCASSPYRDYIRNEQFFGPGTRLTVL.

CDR3 DNA sequence: TGTGCCAGCAGTTTATCGACGAACCAAAACATTCAGTACTTC. Encoded protein: CASSLSTNQNIQYF. The chain uses TRBV27 and TRBJ2-4; D gene ambiguous. The CDR3 is made up of 14 amino acids. Germline CDR1 is MNHEY and CDR2 is SMNVEV (reference sequence). V was shortened by 0 bases and J by 5 bases, with 8 bases between the two germline ends.

The chain couples TRBV6-1 to TRBJ1-2; D is unclear. Germline CDR1 MNHNS, CDR2 SASEGT. Trimming took off 0 bases at V and 5 bases at J, with 10 bases between the two ends. The CDR3 extends over 14 amino acids. The CDR3 loop reads CASSEAVPEYGYTF. The CDR3 DNA reads TGTGCCAGCAGTGAAGCGGTCCCTGAGTATGGCTACACCTTC.

This chain connects TRBV29-1 to TRBJ1-3; a possible D gene is TRBD1 (6 bases). Per germline, CDR1 SQVTM and CDR2 ANQGSEA. Trimming stripped 2 bases from V and 7 bases from J, with 9 bases between. This CDR3 is built from 12 residues. The CDR3 DNA follows: TGCAGCGTTGAACAGGGGTGGAACACCATATATTTT. This sequence encodes CSVEQGWNTIYF.

V gene TRBV2 combines with J gene TRBJ2-3, with no clear D. This CDR3 has 15 amino acids. Germline V lookup: CDR1 SNHLY, CDR2 FYNNEI. The V gene lost 0 bases and the J gene lost 7 bases, with 14 bases spanning the gap. DNA for the CDR3: TGTGCCAGCAGTGAAGCGACGCTCCGTGGGCATACGCAGTATTTT. It encodes CASSEATLRGHTQYF.

V and J are TRBV11-2 and TRBJ2-2, with no clear D. Germline-derived CDR1 and CDR2 are SGHAT and FQNNGV. The ends were cut back, 2 bases at V and 0 bases at J, with 7 bases in the middle. CDR3 length equals 15 residues. This CDR3 is CASSLWAANTGELFF. The CDR3 bases are TGTGCCAGCAGCTTATGGGCGGCGAACACCGGGGAGCTGTTTTTT.

This rearrangement joins TRBV19 to TRBJ2-1; TRBD1 or TRBD2 may be the D gene (6 bases each). The germline V gene encodes CDR1 LNHDA and CDR2 SQIVND (reference sequence). The CDR3 sequence is 13 residues long. Trimming stripped 7 bases from V and 4 bases from J, with 11 bases between. This CDR3 reads CASNRDSYNEQFF. The CDR3 DNA reads as TGTGCCAGTAACAGGGACTCATACAATGAGCAGTTCTTC.

This clone was counted a single time. The V and J genes are TRBV11-2 and TRBJ1-4; D possibly corresponds to TRBD1 (6 bases). V gave up 5 bases and J gave up 7 bases, with 14 bases separating them. This CDR3 comprises 14 residues. Germline V gives CDR1 SGHAT, CDR2 FQNNGV. The CDR3 nucleotides read TGTGCCAGCAGCCCCAGGGGTGGGGGTGAAAAACTGTTTTTT. This gives the protein CASSPRGGGEKLFF.